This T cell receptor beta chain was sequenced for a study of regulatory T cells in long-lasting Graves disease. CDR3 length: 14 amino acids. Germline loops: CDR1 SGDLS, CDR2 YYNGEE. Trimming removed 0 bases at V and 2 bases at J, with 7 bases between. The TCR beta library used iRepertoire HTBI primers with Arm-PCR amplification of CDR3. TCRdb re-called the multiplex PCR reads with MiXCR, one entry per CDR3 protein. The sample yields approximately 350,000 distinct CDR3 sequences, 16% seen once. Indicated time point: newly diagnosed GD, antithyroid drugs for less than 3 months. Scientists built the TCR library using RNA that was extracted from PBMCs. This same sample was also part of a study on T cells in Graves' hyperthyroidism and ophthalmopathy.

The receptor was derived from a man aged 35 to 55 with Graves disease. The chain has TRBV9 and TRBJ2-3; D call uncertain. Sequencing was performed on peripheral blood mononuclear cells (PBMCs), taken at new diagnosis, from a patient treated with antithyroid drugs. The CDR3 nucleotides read TGTGCCAGCAGCGTAGCTGCGGCCACAGATACGCAGTATTTT. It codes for CASSVAAATDTQYF.